The next 6 T cell receptor beta chains were all read from a single sample in a study of CD8 T cells in Susac syndrome. Random hexamers served to reverse transcribe roughly 0.5 to 1 ug RNA. Via MiXCR, TCRdb re-called the immunoSEQ multiplex PCR reads, giving one row per CDR3 protein. The repertoire holds about 150,000 distinct CDR3 sequences, with about 94% as singletons. The sequenced sample was CD8+ T cells from PBMCs. These receptors came from a human donor with multiple sclerosis.

This clonotype has a handful of counts. The chain has TRBV27 and TRBJ2-2; D is unresolved. This CDR3 contains 14 residues. Germline CDR1 MNHEY, CDR2 SMNVEV (reference sequence). V was cut by 5 bases and J by 0 bases, with 7 bases left in between. In DNA form, the CDR3 reads TGTGCCAGCAGTGGTACGACGAACACCGGGGAGCTGTTTTTT. As protein: CASSGTTNTGELFF.

V usage is TRBV12-3 or TRBV12-4 and J usage is TRBJ2-4; 7 positions match TRBD1. J lost 6 bases, V lost 4 bases, and 9 bases had no gene match. The CDR3 is 15 residues long. The CDR3 spells CASSSPGQGVNIQYF. As DNA, the CDR3 is TGTGCCAGCAGTTCTCCGGGGCAGGGGGTAAACATTCAGTACTTC.

J is TRBJ2-1 and V is TRBV27; 9 bases fit TRBD2. V gave up 5 bases and J gave up 9 bases; unmatched junction bases: 8. Looked up from germline, CDR1 is MNHEY and CDR2 is SMNVEV (reference sequence). The CDR3 has 14 residues. The CDR3 loop is CASSPRVAGVEQFF. The CDR3 bases are TGTGCCAGCAGTCCCCGGGTAGCGGGGGTTGAGCAGTTCTTC.

V gene TRBV20-1 combines with J gene TRBJ2-3; TRBD2 aligns across 10 bases. V was clipped by 4 bases and J by 8 bases; unmatched bases: 9. This CDR3 is 14 amino acids long. In germline, CDR1 is DFQATT, CDR2 SNEGSKA (reference sequence). CDR3: CSATLAGPGGTQYF. The CDR3, as DNA: TGCAGTGCTACACTAGCGGGGCCGGGAGGTACGCAGTATTTT.

In this sample, this clonotype turned up once. This chain connects TRBV29-1 to TRBJ1-2; no firm D call. V lost 7 bases, J lost 4 bases, and 16 bases lay in between. Per germline, CDR1 SQVTM and CDR2 ANQGSEA. The CDR3 extends over 13 amino acids. The CDR3 here is CSARWANLYGYTF. CDR3 nucleotide sequence: TGCAGCGCCCGCTGGGCGAACCTCTATGGCTACACCTTC.

The genes are TRBV4-2 and TRBJ2-7; D uncertain. This CDR3 region has 15 residues. The V end lost 0 bases, the J end lost 0 bases, and 9 bases lay between the germline ends. Germline lookup yields CDR1 LGHNA and CDR2 YNFKEQ. CDR3 sequence reads: CASSQDHGFSYEQYF. The CDR3 DNA is TGTGCCAGCAGCCAAGACCACGGATTCTCCTACGAGCAGTACTTC.